This TCR beta chain originates from a study of regulatory T cells in long-lasting Graves disease. Arm-PCR of CDR3 regions with iRepertoire HTBI primers generated TCR beta libraries. Using its own MiXCR run on the multiplex PCR reads, TCRdb lists one record per CDR3 protein. Of 440,000 or so distinct CDR3 sequences in the sample, under 15% were seen once. This CDR3 contains 16 residues. Germline CDR1 reads LGHNA; CDR2 reads YNFKEQ. V shed 2 bases, J shed 7 bases, and the junction held 5 bases outside the gene matches. Time point specified: newly diagnosed GD, antithyroid drugs for less than 3 months. There was RNA extracted from PBMCs, and the TCR library was made from it. Study-wide points: Sharing of public clonotypes was greater in persistent patients (roughly 2,600) than in new patients (fewer than 1,000). Persistent disease favored TRBV28, TRBJ1-2 and TRBJ2-5.

This clonotype was observed a handful of times. Its antigen is currently unknown. This sample also belongs to another study, concerning T cells in Graves' hyperthyroidism and ophthalmopathy. That source reports: Together with thyroid ultrasound, orbital computed tomography, serum thyroxine and TRAb, clinical symptoms were used for diagnoses.

The clonotype was recovered from a woman in her 30s with Graves disease. The chain employs TRBV4-2 and TRBJ2-2; TRBD2 matches at 12 bases. The input for sequencing was peripheral blood mononuclear cells (PBMCs), taken at new diagnosis, from a patient treated with antithyroid drugs. The CDR3 region has the DNA TGTGCCAGCAGCCAACGGACTAGCGGGACGGACGGGGAGCTGTTTTTT. Its translation is CASSQRTSGTDGELFF.